A single sample gave rise to the 20 T cell receptor beta chains below, sequenced in a study of blood T cell repertoires in COVID-19. Sequencing used immunoSEQ multiplex PCR; TCRdb keeps in-frame clones, though not all of them. The sample comprises 200,000 to 300,000 clones, 75% to 90% of which are singletons, and around 0.8% rests with the top ten. What was sequenced was PBMCs or T cells enriched from blood (not recorded which). Receptors were obtained from a man aged 50-60 years who had been exposed to COVID-19.

V gene TRBV27 combines with J gene TRBJ1-1; D is perhaps TRBD1 (5 bases). V was shortened by 1 base and J by 4 bases, with 13 bases between the two germline ends. Looked up from germline, CDR1 is MNHEY and CDR2 is SMNVEV (reference sequence). The CDR3 is 15 amino acids. Written as DNA, the CDR3 is TGTGCCAGCAGTTTATTTAGGGGTGGCGGCACTGAAGCTTTCTTT. Translating it yields CASSLFRGGGTEAFF.

This clone showed up just once. The rearrangement links TRBV5-8 to TRBJ1-5; weak D call: TRBD1 (6 bases). V lost 3 bases to trimming and J lost 0 bases, with 16 bases between them. In germline, CDR1 is SGHTS, CDR2 YDEGEE. The CDR3 contains 17 residues. CDR3 DNA sequence: TGTGCCAGCAGCTCCGGACAGTCTCATAATAGCAATCAGCCCCAGCATTTT. Translated: CASSSGQSHNSNQPQHF.

The chain has TRBV30 and TRBJ1-6; weak D call: TRBD1 (5 bases). Germline CDR1 and CDR2: GTSNPN and SVGIG (reference sequence). Trimming stripped 2 bases from V and 8 bases from J, with 13 bases between. The CDR3 length is 14 residues. CDR3 nucleotides: TGTGCCTGGAGTATGGGACTGCCCTATTCACCCCTCCACTTT. Protein: CAWSMGLPYSPLHF.

This clone was picked up a small number of times. The rearrangement joins TRBV11-2 to TRBJ1-2; no clear D. V was pared by 3 bases and J by 0 bases, with 8 bases between. The CDR3 covers 14 residues. The V gene's germline CDR1 is SGHAT and CDR2 FQNNGV. The CDR3 DNA is TGTGCCAGCAGCTTTGGCGGAGCTAACTATGGCTACACCTTC. Translating gives CASSFGGANYGYTF.

The chain carries TRBV2 and TRBJ1-2; tentatively, D is TRBD1 (6 bases). V lost 4 bases to trimming and J lost 6 bases, with 12 bases between them. This CDR3 is built from 13 residues. Germline V gene data show CDR1 as SNHLY and CDR2 as FYNNEI. The DNA for the CDR3 is TGTGCCAGCAGTGTATTCAGGGGCGATGGCTACACCTTC. Protein sequence: CASSVFRGDGYTF.

V gene TRBV5-1 combines with J gene TRBJ2-5; 14 positions agree with TRBD2. This CDR3 region has 17 residues. V gave up 4 bases and J gave up 5 bases; unmatched junction bases: 10. Germline CDR1 SGHRS, CDR2 YFSETQ. The CDR3 DNA reads as TGCGCCAGCAGCCCCCGGCGGACTAGCGGGAGGTATGAGACCCAGTACTTC. Translation gives CASSPRRTSGRYETQYF. Supplemented by reference TRBV5-1 and TRBJ2-5, the full variable domain reads KAGVTQTPRYLIKTRGQQVTLSCSPISGHRSVSWYQQTPGQGLQFLFEYFSETQRNKGNFPGRFSGRQFSNSRSEMNVSTLELGDSALYLCASSPRRTSGRYETQYFGPGTRLLVL.

The table lists this clone with a few counts. The rearrangement joins TRBV5-1 to TRBJ1-4; TRBD1 agrees at 9 bases. V lost 4 bases to trimming and J lost 2 bases; unmatched junction nucleotides: 3. CDR1 and CDR2 (germline): SGHRS, YFSETQ. The CDR3 spans 15 residues. CDR3 amino acids: CASSAGQGTNEKLFF. The DNA for the CDR3 is TGCGCCAGCAGCGCCGGACAGGGGACTAATGAAAAACTGTTTTTT.

This rearrangement joins TRBV28 to TRBJ1-2; possibly TRBD1 for D (5 bases). The V end lost 1 base, the J end lost 0 bases, and 15 bases lay between the germline ends. CDR3 length equals 17 residues. Germline V gene data show CDR1 as MDHEN and CDR2 as SYDVKM. The CDR3 region has the DNA TGTGCCAGCAGTTTATTATTCGGACACCGAGCTAACTATGGCTACACCTTC. Residues: CASSLLFGHRANYGYTF.

Regarding this clone: Other DNA sequences within the sample encode an identical CDR3. The chain has TRBV12-3 or TRBV12-4 and TRBJ1-5; D unclear. V lost 3 bases and J lost 6, with 6 bases in between. This CDR3 is 12 amino acids long. For the CDR3, the DNA is TGTGCCAGCAGTTTGGGAGGTCAGCCCCAGCATTTT. Protein sequence: CASSLGGQPQHF.

This clone is a singleton in its sample. The chain links TRBV5-1 to TRBJ2-2; D unresolved. Germline V gene sequence: CDR1 SGHRS, CDR2 YFSETQ. CDR3 length: 15 residues. V shed 2 bases and J shed 1 base, with 9 bases lying between them. The CDR3 sequence is CASSFITGNTGELFF. CDR3 coding DNA: TGCGCCAGCAGCTTCATCACGGGGAACACCGGGGAGCTGTTTTTT.

This chain links TRBV5-1 with TRBJ2-1; 8 bases match TRBD1. In germline, CDR1 is SGHRS, CDR2 YFSETQ. The CDR3 is 14 residues long. The J segment lost 8 bases and the V segment lost 2 bases, leaving 6 bases of the junction unmatched. The CDR3 loop is CASSLLQGAYEQFF. CDR3 in DNA: TGCGCCAGCAGCTTACTTCAGGGGGCCTATGAGCAGTTCTTC.

The gene calls are TRBV18 and TRBJ2-5, with a possible D match to TRBD1 (6 bases). This CDR3 spans 14 amino acids. Looked up from germline, CDR1 is KGHSH and CDR2 is LQKENI. Trimming shortened V by 2 bases and J by 1 base, and 8 bases separated the two germline ends. CDR3 amino acids: CASSPVTGQETQYF. CDR3 DNA: TGTGCCAGCTCACCAGTGACAGGCCAAGAGACCCAGTACTTC. The variable domain in full, completed from reference TRBV18 and TRBJ2-5, reads NAGVMQNPRHLVRRRGQEARLRCSPMKGHSHVYWYRQLPEEGLKFMVYLQKENIIDESGMPKERFSAEFPKEGPSILRIQQVVRGDSAAYFCASSPVTGQETQYFGPGTRLLVL.

The rearrangement links TRBV5-1 to TRBJ2-3, with D tentatively TRBD1 (6 bases). The V gene lost 0 bases and the J gene lost 1 base, with 9 bases spanning the gap. Germline values: CDR1 SGHRS, CDR2 YFSETQ. The CDR3 sequence is 15 residues long. CDR3 in DNA: TGCGCCAGCAGCTTGGGAGGGGGAGGCACAGATACGCAGTATTTT. Its translation is CASSLGGGGTDTQYF.

This chain uses TRBV5-1 with TRBJ2-7, with TRBD2 matching 15 bases. Germline V gives CDR1 SGHRS, CDR2 YFSETQ. The CDR3 is made up of 17 amino acids. The V and J ends lost 3 bases and 0 bases, in that order; junction bases with no gene match: 4. The CDR3 nucleotides read TGCGCCAGCAGCTGGAGGACTAGCGGGGGGGACTCCTACGAGCAGTACTTC. Translated: CASSWRTSGGDSYEQYF.

This chain links TRBV7-8 with TRBJ1-1, with D tentatively TRBD1 (6 bases). Germline V gene data show CDR1 as SGHVS and CDR2 as FQNEAQ. CDR3 length: 14 residues. Trimming left V 1 base short and J 5 bases short, with 11 bases between. CDR3 amino acids: CASSLGQAVTEAFF. In nucleotides, the CDR3 is TGTGCCAGCAGCTTAGGACAGGCGGTGACTGAAGCTTTCTTT.

The V and J genes are TRBV3-1 (or the pseudogene TRBV3-2) and TRBJ2-7; 8 bases line up with TRBD1. Trimming removed 5 bases from V and 7 bases from J; junction bases left unmatched: 1. The CDR3 totals 11 residues. In germline, CDR1 is LGHDT, CDR2 YNNKEL (reference sequence). The chain's CDR3 is CASSNRGEQYF. The CDR3 DNA reads as TGTGCCAGCAGCAACAGGGGGGAGCAGTACTTC.

The gene calls are TRBV11-3 and TRBJ2-1; 7 nucleotides match TRBD1. Germline lookup yields CDR1 SGHNT and CDR2 YENEEA. Trimming at V came to 5 bases and at J to 0 bases, leaving 4 bases not matched to a gene. This CDR3 is built from 15 residues. CDR3 sequence reads: CASSQTGSSYNEQFF. In nucleotides, the CDR3 is TGTGCCAGCAGCCAGACAGGGAGCTCCTACAATGAGCAGTTCTTC. Looking up the rest from reference TRBV11-3 and TRBJ2-1 gives the full variable domain: EAGVVQSPRYKIIEKKQPVAFWCNPISGHNTLYWYLQNLGQGPELLIRYENEEAVDDSQLPKDRFSAERLKGVDSTLKIQPAELGDSAVYLCASSQTGSSYNEQFFGPGTRLTVL.

This chain joins TRBV5-1 and TRBJ2-1; a weak D match, TRBD1 (5 bases). This CDR3 is built from 14 residues. Trimming shortened V by 4 bases and J by 7 bases, and 15 bases separated the two germline ends. Germline-derived CDR1 and CDR2 are SGHRS and YFSETQ. The CDR3 loop is CASSGLLPGNEQFF. In DNA form, the CDR3 reads TGCGCCAGCAGCGGTCTCCTACCAGGGAATGAGCAGTTCTTC.

The V and J genes are TRBV19 and TRBJ2-7; the match to TRBD2 covers 7 bases. The CDR3 sequence is 15 residues long. Germline V gene data show CDR1 as LNHDA and CDR2 as SQIVND (reference sequence). Unmatched junction bases numbered 7, after V lost 5 bases and J lost 0 bases. CDR3 in amino acids: CASSLPSGYSYEQYF. In DNA form, the CDR3 reads TGTGCCAGTAGTCTGCCTAGCGGATACTCCTACGAGCAGTACTTC.

With respect to this clone: A read error is possible here, since a much larger clone lies one base away. Other DNA sequences in this sample translate to the same CDR3. The rearrangement joins TRBV6-5 to TRBJ1-2; 9 positions agree with TRBD1. Germline CDR1 reads MNHEY; CDR2 reads SVGAGI. The junction had 4 bases not matched to a gene; V was cut back by 6 bases and J by 2 bases. CDR3 length: 14 amino acids. The CDR3 bases are TGTGCCAGCAGACCGGACAGGGGAAACTATGGCTACACCTTC. Its translation: CASRPDRGNYGYTF.